This T cell receptor (beta chain) was sequenced during a study of blood T cell repertoires in COVID-19 (dated by TCRdb to about 2020). At the level of the whole study: Samples covering the acute and convalescent phases of COVID-19 were provided by collaborators in the United States, Italy and Spain. The material from the prospective study consisted of cDNA or gDNA derived from T cells, B-cell-depleted T cells, or PBMCs. Subjects who had been exposed to COVID-19, were actively infected with it, or had recovered from it provided the deeply sampled blood TCRbeta repertoires that made up the dataset. The repertoires were released in a freely available public database meant as a resource for research on the immune response to SARS-CoV-2. Samples came from the ongoing ImmuneRACE study (first 160 participants) plus 1,254 subjects from 6 global collaborators. A de-identified subject ID, COVID-19 status, age in years and sex were almost always included in the sample metadata. Where available, HLA class I and class II types were taken from metadata supplied by the sample provider and were not determined by assay-based typing.

Each collaborating institution followed its own protocols to collect whole blood in K2EDTA tubes. For TCRbeta analysis, collaborators shipped samples as frozen whole blood, isolated PBMCs, or DNA extracted from either of those sample types. V loses 1 base of germline sequence and J loses 4 bases, and the interval between the two ends is 5 bases. From cysteine to phenylalanine, the CDR3 is 13 amino acids long. The read is trimmed to its CDR3 DNA, 39 bases read in frame from base 1. The immunoSEQ Assay, a bias-controlled multiplex PCR, was used to amplify TCRbeta CDR3 regions from genomic DNA. Per the source publication's procedure: The number of nucleated cells in each sample was estimated from the amplification of reference gene primers within the assay. Sequence reads were collapsed and filtered to measure the absolute abundance of every unique TCRbeta CDR3 rearrangement. For each sample, productive Simpson clonality was calculated by taking the square root of Simpson's diversity index across productive rearrangements. TCRdb limited this immuneACCESS table to in-frame rearrangements with V and J called. A share of clones is missing; checked studies link under half to unresolved V genes, and the rest is unexplained. Clone size and the V and J calls come from that table; the DNA yielded D and trimming. The sample includes approximately 160,000 clones, with about 79% observed a single time. 7.2% of the sample is held by the ten biggest clonotypes.

The study at large found these results: Clinical and demographic metadata were provided uncurated, with the amount varying by source and participant.

As regards this clone: What antigen it recognizes has not been identified. One base away there is no much larger clone; base qualities are not given.

The TCR originated in a woman in her 50s in a cohort sampled during active or convalescent COVID-19. The chain employs TRBV12-3 or TRBV12-4 and TRBJ2-4; a tentative D match to TRBD2 spans 5 bases. Sample: peripheral blood. The CDR3 has the sequence CASSLGGKNIQYF. The nucleotide sequence reads as follows: TGTGCCAGCAGTTTAGGCGGGAAAAACATTCAGTACTTC.